The 31 T cell receptor beta chains given below trace back to one sample, sequenced in a study of blood T cell repertoires in COVID-19. Produced via immunoSEQ multiplex PCR; TCRdb's table is partial and in-frame only. This sample carries some 110,000 clones, 86% of them seen once, and the ten largest clones take roughly 8%. The sample taken for sequencing was peripheral blood. These receptors all stem from a man between 65 and 85 years old who had recovered from COVID-19.

The chain combines TRBV6-6 with TRBJ2-2; tentative D call: TRBD1 (7 bases). Trimming took off 8 bases at V and 3 bases at J, with 13 bases between the two ends. This CDR3 has 14 amino acids. Germline loops: CDR1 MNHNY, CDR2 SVGAGI (reference sequence). CDR3 amino acids: CASGSRGDTGELFF. CDR3 DNA sequence: TGTGCCAGCGGATCCAGGGGGGACACCGGGGAGCTGTTTTTT.

This chain connects TRBV9 to TRBJ2-7, with D possibly TRBD2 on 6 matching bases. The CDR3 is made up of 14 amino acids. Germline CDR1 SGDLS, CDR2 YYNGEE. V was cut by 4 bases and J by 5 bases, with 16 bases left in between. The CDR3 loop reads CASSSSGGSDEQYF. The CDR3 DNA is TGTGCCAGCAGCTCTAGTGGGGGGTCCGACGAGCAGTACTTC.

The CDR3: CASRFSGDNTEAFF. The DNA for the CDR3 is TGTGCCAGCAGATTCTCAGGGGACAACACTGAAGCTTTCTTT. This rearrangement joins TRBV5-4 to TRBJ1-1; tentative D call: TRBD1 (6 bases). V lost 5 bases, J lost 2 bases, and 13 bases lay in between. This CDR3 is 14 amino acids long. Germline V gene data show CDR1 as SGHNT and CDR2 as YYREEE (reference sequence). The whole variable domain, filled in from reference TRBV5-4 and TRBJ1-1, reads ETGVTQSPTHLIKTRGQQVTLRCSSQSGHNTVSWYQQALGQGPQFIFQYYREEENGRGNFPPRFSGLQFPNYSSELNVNALELDDSALYLCASRFSGDNTEAFFGQGTRLTVV.

The chain carries TRBV18 and TRBJ2-7; 14 nucleotides align to TRBD2. CDR3 size: 16 residues. The V and J ends lost 5 bases and 4 bases, in that order; junction bases with no gene match: 7. Germline V CDR1 and CDR2: KGHSH, LQKENI. CDR3 nucleotides: TGTGCCAGCTCAGAAGTCGGACTAGCGGGAGGATACGAGCAGTACTTC. Translation gives CASSEVGLAGGYEQYF.

The chain couples TRBV2 to TRBJ1-3; D possibly corresponds to TRBD1 (6 bases). The CDR3 consists of 15 residues. V shed 7 bases and J shed 1 base, with 14 bases lying between them. CDR1 is SNHLY and CDR2 is FYNNEI in the germline V gene. CDR3 bases: TGTGCCAGCACGGGGGGGCTGTTTTCTGGAAACACCATATATTTT. This codes for CASTGGLFSGNTIYF. The full variable domain, its missing parts supplied by reference TRBV2 and TRBJ1-3, is EPEVTQTPSHQVTQMGQEVILRCVPISNHLYFYWYRQILGQKVEFLVSFYNNEISEKSEIFDDQFSVERPDGSNFTLKIRSTKLEDSAMYFCASTGGLFSGNTIYFGEGSWLTVV.

The chain recombines TRBV5-6 with TRBJ1-2; 9 bases are a match to TRBD1. The CDR3 contains 15 residues. V lost 4 bases to trimming and J lost 2 bases; unmatched junction nucleotides: 6. Germline V gene sequence: CDR1 SGHDT, CDR2 YYEEEE. This CDR3 reads CASSLPDRGNYGYTF. CDR3 bases: TGTGCCAGCAGCCTCCCCGACAGGGGGAACTATGGCTACACCTTC.

This clone came up once. The chain joins TRBV18 to TRBJ2-1, with 7 bases fitting TRBD2. Trimming at V came to 2 bases and at J to 8 bases, leaving 9 bases not matched to a gene. Germline lookup yields CDR1 KGHSH and CDR2 LQKENI. This CDR3 region has 15 residues. The CDR3 bases are TGTGCCAGCTCACCAGGCGGGAGCCCCTTGGATGAGCAGTTCTTC. Its translation is CASSPGGSPLDEQFF.

The chain uses TRBV29-1 and TRBJ2-5, with D maybe TRBD2 (5 bases). V lost 4 bases and J lost 5, with 8 bases in between. Germline V gene lookup returns CDR1 SQVTM and CDR2 ANQGSEA. This CDR3 has 11 amino acids. The CDR3 spells CSVGTSETQYF. CDR3 in DNA: TGCAGCGTTGGGACTTCCGAGACCCAGTACTTC.

The J gene is TRBJ2-1, the V gene TRBV5-1; 11 nucleotides match TRBD2. This CDR3 spans 18 amino acids. Germline CDR1 and CDR2: SGHRS and YFSETQ. The V gene end was trimmed by 4 bases and the J gene end by 7 bases; junction bases not matched to a gene: 16. CDR3 amino acids: CASSRAGTSGRIENEQFF. CDR3 nucleotide sequence: TGCGCCAGCAGCAGAGCCGGGACTAGCGGTCGGATAGAGAATGAGCAGTTCTTC.

The rearrangement joins TRBV24-1 to TRBJ2-5, with D possibly being TRBD1 (6 bases). Germline V gene lookup returns CDR1 KGHDR and CDR2 SFDVKD. V shed 9 bases and J shed 5 bases, with 18 bases lying between them. The CDR3 spans 14 residues. CDR3 DNA: TGTGCCACCGGAAACAGGGCTCCGGGGGAGACCCAGTACTTC. This gives the protein CATGNRAPGETQYF.

The gene calls are TRBV24-1 and TRBJ2-6; TRBD1 might be the D (6 bases). This CDR3 spans 17 amino acids. Trimming removed 0 bases from V and 0 bases from J, with 8 bases in between. CDR1 KGHDR and CDR2 SFDVKD come from the germline V gene. The DNA for the CDR3 is TGTGCCACCAGTGATTTGCCGGACAGCTCTGGGGCCAACGTCCTGACTTTC. This sequence encodes CATSDLPDSSGANVLTF.

The chain carries TRBV6-5 and TRBJ2-1, with a tentative D call TRBD2 (7 bases). The germline gives CDR1 MNHEY, CDR2 SVGAGI. CDR3 length equals 15 residues. Trimming took off 5 bases at V and 5 bases at J, with 16 bases between the two ends. The CDR3 coding sequence is TGTGCCAGCAGTCCTCGAAGGGGGGGAAACAATGAGCAGTTCTTC. This codes for CASSPRRGGNNEQFF.

About this clone: In the same sample, other DNA sequences code for this CDR3. This sequence joins TRBV2 and TRBJ2-1; 11 bases fit TRBD2. CDR1 SNHLY and CDR2 FYNNEI come from the germline V gene. V dropped 4 bases and J dropped 4; count of bases not matched to a gene: 0. This CDR3 comprises 14 residues. CDR3 sequence (DNA): TGTGCCAGCAGTGGACTAGCGGGGTACAATGAGCAGTTCTTC. As protein: CASSGLAGYNEQFF.

The V and J genes are TRBV19 and TRBJ1-1, with a possible D match to TRBD1 (5 bases). V lost 3 bases and J 6 bases, leaving 8 bases between the germline ends. The CDR3 has 12 amino acids. Germline V lookup: CDR1 LNHDA, CDR2 SQIVND (reference sequence). CDR3 coding DNA: TGTGCCAGTAGTATGGGGGGGGCTGAAGCTTTCTTT. It translates to CASSMGGAEAFF.

This sequence joins TRBV11-1 and TRBJ2-7; D gene ambiguous. The V end lost 2 bases, the J end lost 6 bases, and 8 bases lay between the germline ends. The CDR3 sequence is 12 residues long. Looked up from germline, CDR1 is SGHAT and CDR2 is FQDESV (reference sequence). DNA for the CDR3: TGTGCCAGCAGCTTATTAGGCGGCGAGCAGTACTTC. Translated: CASSLLGGEQYF.

This rearrangement joins TRBV5-4 to TRBJ1-2, with TRBD1 matching 7 bases. Germline assignment: CDR1 SGHNT and CDR2 YYREEE (reference sequence). CDR3 length: 16 residues. The junction had 7 bases not matched to a gene; V was cut back by 1 base and J by 1 base. CDR3 protein: CASSLPAGGYNYGYTF. In DNA form, the CDR3 reads TGTGCCAGCAGCTTGCCGGCAGGGGGTTATAACTATGGCTACACCTTC. Together with reference TRBV5-4 and TRBJ1-2, the CDR3 gives the full variable domain: ETGVTQSPTHLIKTRGQQVTLRCSSQSGHNTVSWYQQALGQGPQFIFQYYREEENGRGNFPPRFSGLQFPNYSSELNVNALELDDSALYLCASSLPAGGYNYGYTFGSGTRLTVV.

This clone was recorded once. The V gene is TRBV5-1, the J gene TRBJ1-5; 8 bases are shared with TRBD1. With V trimmed by 3 bases and J by 0 bases, 11 bases remained unmatched. Germline V CDR1 and CDR2: SGHRS, YFSETQ. This CDR3 contains 18 residues. CDR3 amino acids: CASSSLVDRGGSNQPQHF. In DNA form, the CDR3 reads TGCGCCAGCAGCTCCCTGGTCGACAGGGGAGGTAGCAATCAGCCCCAGCATTTT.

The rearrangement uses TRBV2 and TRBJ1-6; 9 bases line up with TRBD1. V shed 6 bases and J 10 bases; nucleotides not matched to a gene: 10. Germline CDR1 SNHLY, CDR2 FYNNEI. This CDR3 spans 15 amino acids. CDR3 protein: CASSEMGQGVSPLHF. The CDR3 coding sequence is TGTGCCAGCAGCGAAATGGGACAGGGAGTCTCACCCCTCCACTTT.

V and J are TRBV14 and TRBJ2-7, with D perhaps matching TRBD1 (6 bases). Between the trimmed V and J ends, which lost 3 bases and 3 bases, there was a span of 9 bases. The CDR3 extends over 13 amino acids. Per the germline V gene, CDR1 is SGHDN and CDR2 is FVKESK. CDR3 protein: CASSQAGVYEQYF. CDR3 nucleotide sequence: TGTGCCAGCAGCCAGGCAGGGGTCTACGAGCAGTACTTC.

V and J are TRBV11-2 and TRBJ2-1; TRBD1 matches 9 bases. The length of the CDR3 is 16 residues. Trimming removed 3 bases from V and 5 bases from J; junction bases left unmatched: 8. Per germline, CDR1 SGHAT and CDR2 FQNNGV. The CDR3 spells CASSFVWDRVHNEQFF. In DNA form, the CDR3 reads TGTGCCAGCAGCTTTGTTTGGGACAGGGTCCACAATGAGCAGTTCTTC.

The genes are TRBV4-1 and TRBJ1-2; the D gene is possibly TRBD1 (6 bases). Trimming took off 4 bases at V and 0 bases at J, with 15 bases between the two ends. The CDR3 consists of 16 residues. The V gene's germline CDR1 is MGHRA and CDR2 YSYEKL. This CDR3 is CASSPRGAGANYGYTF. As DNA, the CDR3 is TGCGCCAGCAGCCCCCGGGGGGCGGGGGCTAACTATGGCTACACCTTC.

The chain links TRBV6-5 to TRBJ1-3; D remains ambiguous. CDR3 length: 13 residues. Germline V lookup: CDR1 MNHEY, CDR2 SVGAGI. V lost 2 bases and J lost 4, with 6 bases in between. As DNA, the CDR3 is TGTGCCAGCAGTTACCGTGGCGGAAACACCATATATTTT. This translates into CASSYRGGNTIYF.

This clone was picked up a small number of times. The chain carries TRBV5-1 and TRBJ2-2; D is perhaps TRBD1 (5 bases). The CDR3 runs to 14 residues. The germline V gene has CDR1 SGHRS and CDR2 YFSETQ. V was cut by 1 base and J by 1 base, with 5 bases left in between. In DNA form, the CDR3 reads TGCGCCAGCAGCTTGCAGGGGAACACCGGGGAGCTGTTTTTT. It translates to CASSLQGNTGELFF.

The rearrangement uses TRBV30 and TRBJ1-1; 7 bases match TRBD1. Germline CDR1 and CDR2: GTSNPN and SVGIG (reference sequence). The CDR3 is 13 amino acids. The V and J ends lost 7 bases and 7 bases, in that order; junction bases with no gene match: 12. CDR3 nucleotides: TGTGCCTTATCCGGACAGGAGAGATATGAAGCTTTCTTT. The encoded protein is CALSGQERYEAFF.

The chain carries TRBV29-1 and TRBJ1-5; D may be TRBD1 (5 bases). The CDR3 extends over 13 amino acids. Trimming left V 5 bases short and J 7 bases short, with 15 bases between. The germline gives CDR1 SQVTM, CDR2 ANQGSEA. CDR3 sequence: CSVCQGREQPQHF. DNA of the CDR3: TGCAGCGTTTGCCAGGGTCGTGAGCAGCCCCAGCATTTT.

This clone appeared a few times. The chain joins TRBV9 to TRBJ2-3, with 10 positions matching TRBD2. The CDR3 extends over 15 amino acids. V shed 6 bases and J 5 bases; nucleotides not matched to a gene: 9. CDR1 and CDR2 from the germline V gene are SGDLS and YYNGEE. CDR3 residues: CASNHGGLAVDTQYF. As DNA, the CDR3 is TGTGCCAGCAACCACGGCGGACTAGCGGTAGATACGCAGTATTTT.

V gene TRBV20-1 combines with J gene TRBJ2-5, with 8 bases identical to TRBD2. The CDR3 runs 14 residues. CDR1 is DFQATT, CDR2 SNEGSKA, per germline (reference sequence). Trimming cost V 3 bases and J 2 bases; bases outside gene matches: 5. CDR3 nucleotides: TGCAGTGCTAGTACAGCGGGGGAACAAGAGACCCAGTACTTC. Translation: CSASTAGEQETQYF.

J is TRBJ1-2 and V is TRBV28; 7 bases are a match to TRBD1. The CDR3 covers 13 residues. V was clipped by 3 bases and J by 5 bases; unmatched bases: 3. The germline CDR1 and CDR2 sequences are MDHEN and SYDVKM. The CDR3 coding sequence is TGTGCCAGCAGTTTTCAGGGGGGATATGGCTACACCTTC. The encoded protein is CASSFQGGYGYTF.

This rearrangement joins TRBV25-1 to TRBJ2-2; TRBD1 aligns across 12 bases. The junction had 6 bases not matched to a gene; V was cut back by 6 bases and J by 7 bases. The CDR3 covers 15 residues. Germline CDR1 MGHDK, CDR2 SYGVNS. In nucleotides, the CDR3 is TGTGCCAGCAGCCCGGGACAGGGGGCGGACGGGGAGCTGTTTTTT. It translates to CASSPGQGADGELFF.

On this clone itself: The sample contains more than one DNA sequence encoding this CDR3. J is TRBJ1-4 and V is TRBV7-3; D remains ambiguous. V was clipped by 2 bases and J by 5 bases, with 12 bases between them. This CDR3 has 15 amino acids. CDR1 is SGHTA and CDR2 is FQGTGA in the germline V gene. The CDR3 coding sequence is TGTGCCAGCAGCTTATCTGGCGGAGTAAATGAAAAACTGTTTTTT. Its protein product is CASSLSGGVNEKLFF.

The chain has TRBV7-3 and TRBJ1-5; no clear D. Germline assignment: CDR1 SGHTA and CDR2 FQGTGA. V gave up 5 bases and J gave up 2 bases, with 7 bases separating them. The CDR3 is 13 residues long. The DNA for the CDR3 is TGTGCCAGCAGCCTCACAGGCAATCAGCCCCAGCATTTT. This gives the protein CASSLTGNQPQHF.